The present T cell receptor (beta chain) was sequenced within a study of Graves' ophthalmopathy and Graves' hyperthyroidism. CDR1 ENHRY and CDR2 SYGVKD come from the germline V gene. This CDR3 has 14 amino acids. On this clonotype itself: Relative to the germline gene, one junction end is altered; a read error may explain this.

Amplified TCR beta CDR3 regions were obtained using RNA transcripts as template. HTBI primers were employed in first-round RT-PCR, then a second-round multiplex PCR followed. MiXCR, applied by TCRdb to the multiplex PCR reads, yields one record per CDR3 protein. Among about 500,000 distinct CDR3 sequences listed, less than 45% were seen once. The chain has TRBV10-3 and TRBJ2-7; either TRBD1 or TRBD2 may fit D (5 bases each). The sequence was collected from an adult man with Graves' hyperthyroidism. The sample comprised peripheral blood or thyroid tissue (not recorded which). DNA for the CDR3: TGTGCCAGCAGTTACTCGAGGGGCGAGGACGAGCAGTACTTC. Translating gives CASSYSRGEDEQYF.